This TCR beta chain emerged from a study of monozygotic twins with inflammatory bowel disease (dated by TCRdb to the late 2010s). Study-wide context: The complete study included approximately 28 monozygotic twin pairs: 19 IBD-discordant Danish pairs and nine German pairs, of which four were IBD-concordant and five were IBD-discordant. The search for disease-associated traits relied mainly on comparing, within discordant pairs, IBD patients with their genetically identical healthy co-twins. Each individual had, on average, about 151 000 unique TCRalpha sequences and 181 000 unique TCRbeta sequences available for analysis.

Libraries were built with 5' RACE. For each TCR library, 3,500 to 4,500 ng of total RNA was used. For each sample, cDNA was synthesized in eight separate reactions using SMARTScribe reverse transcriptase. Unique molecular identifiers containing a 6-nucleotide sample barcode were introduced through template switching during cDNA synthesis. Amplification of TCRalpha and TCRbeta cDNA involved two nested PCRs of approximately 16 and 10 cycles, and each PCR was followed by bead purification. Before amplification, the cDNA was treated with uracil DNA-glycosylase and purified using the QIAquick PCR purification kit. The second PCR added Illumina TruSeq-compatible adapters along with sample-specific barcodes. TapeStation and Qubit were used to check library quality and concentration, and roughly 4.6 ng of each library was pooled. The pooled libraries were sequenced with 2 x 100 bp reads and custom sequencing primers on an Illumina HiSeq2500 single-index Rapid Run. The paper's processing steps were these. PCR and sequencing errors were corrected by UMI-based consensus assembly using MiGEC version 1.2.6. V(D)J alignment, clonotype assembly and CDR3 extraction were performed with MiXCR version 2.1.1. Gene usage, clonotype sharing and MAIT/NKT TCR abundance were normalised by analysing the top 1000, 10 000 and 20 000 clonotypes per sample. After downsampling to 27 000 UMIs, diversity was calculated as the inverse Simpson index using the vegan R package. Statistical testing used paired Mann-Whitney U tests on the discordant twin pairs and applied Benjamini-Hochberg correction for multiple testing. Following reprocessing of the reads by TCRdb, the data hold one row per CDR3 protein sequence and no DNA is available. The V and J calls, along with clone size, are taken from TCRdb and not from the paper's own processing. The table for this sample shows roughly 300,000 distinct CDR3 sequences. The ten largest clonotypes hold over 5.5% of the sample.

From each donor, an approximately 2.5 ml peripheral blood sample was drawn into PAXgene tubes and stored at -80 degrees C. Total RNA was isolated from whole blood with the PAXgene blood miRNA kit on an automated QIAcube, without T cell sorting. Peripheral blood from monozygotic twin pairs concordant or discordant for inflammatory bowel disease was subjected to deep TCRalpha and TCRbeta repertoire profiling with unique molecular barcoding. Smoking habits were recorded for all twin pairs, and individuals were classified as current, former or never smokers. Concerning this clonotype: Its target antigen remains unknown.

What the work shows at the level of the full study, not this receptor alone: Because patients received different immunosuppressive treatments, the repertoires may have picked up extra background noise and variability between individuals. Different T cell subtypes could not be distinguished in the analysis. Concordant and discordant twins showed no difference in repertoire similarity, possibly because of limited statistical power. The results gave no support for a single strong signal or clonotype linked to IBD. IBD patients had lower TCRbeta repertoire diversity, measured by the inverse Simpson index, than their healthy co-twins. Fewer clonotypes were shared with other individuals by IBD patients than by healthy twins, most markedly in patients showing signs of disease activity.

CDR3 length: 15 amino acids, cysteine to phenylalanine. No DNA is listed. CDR1 DFQATT and CDR2 SNEGSKA are derived from the germline V gene (reference sequence). The origin of this receptor is a human donor with ulcerative colitis or Crohn's disease, or a healthy co-twin of an affected twin (not recorded which). Sequenced: blood. The rearranged chain carries TRBV20-1 and TRBJ2-1; the TCRdb call, TRBD1, lacks DNA for checking. The CDR3 region reads CSATKGGTGGSEQFF.